This T cell receptor beta chain was captured by sequencing in a study of T cells in Graves' hyperthyroidism and ophthalmopathy. Thyroid ultrasound and orbital computed tomography, with clinical symptoms and serum thyroxine and TRAb, informed diagnoses. Fresh peripheral blood, under 13 ml, yielded the PBMCs. There were TCR beta CDR3 regions amplified from RNA transcripts. The primer set for the first-round RT-PCR of the TCR CDR3 was HTBI. Each CDR3 protein gets one entry after TCRdb re-called the multiplex PCR reads with MiXCR. The sample has a few hundred thousand distinct CDR3 sequences; 17% are singletons. Sequenced material: blood. This TCR was recovered from a woman aged 18-29 years with Graves' ophthalmopathy.

Here the CDR3 DNA reads TGCAGTCTCATCGGTTCCGGGGATAGTCAAGAGACCCAGTACTTC. Amino acid sequence: CSLIGSGDSQETQYF. V gene TRBV29-1 combines with J gene TRBJ2-5; a possible D gene is TRBD2 (5 bases). Germline lookup yields CDR1 SQVTM and CDR2 ANQGSEA. The CDR3 consists of 15 residues.